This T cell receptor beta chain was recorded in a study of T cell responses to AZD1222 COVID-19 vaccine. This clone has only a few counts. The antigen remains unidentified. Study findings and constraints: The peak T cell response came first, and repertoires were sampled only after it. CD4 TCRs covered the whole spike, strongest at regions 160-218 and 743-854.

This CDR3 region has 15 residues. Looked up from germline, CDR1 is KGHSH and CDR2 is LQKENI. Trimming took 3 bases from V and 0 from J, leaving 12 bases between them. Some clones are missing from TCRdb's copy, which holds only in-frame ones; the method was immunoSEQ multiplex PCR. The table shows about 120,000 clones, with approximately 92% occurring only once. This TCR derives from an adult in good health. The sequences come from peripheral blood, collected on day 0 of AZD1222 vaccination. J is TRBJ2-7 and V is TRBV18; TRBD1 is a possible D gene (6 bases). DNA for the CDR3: TGTGCCAGCTCACCCCCCGCACAGGGCTCCTACGAGCAGTACTTC. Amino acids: CASSPPAQGSYEQYF.